One and the same sample provided the 27 T cell receptor beta chains below, sequenced in a study of blood T cell repertoires in COVID-19 (dated by TCRdb to the early 2020s). The receptor library was made with the immunoSEQ multiplex PCR assay. Entries here come from immuneACCESS through TCRdb and include only in-frame sequences with V and J called. Some clones fail to appear in such tables; in the studies checked, an unresolved V gene covers under half of the shortfall, and the cause of the remainder is unknown. Counted in this sample were over 100,000 clones; 70% to 90% of them appeared once. The ten most abundant clones make up about 20% of the sample. The sequencing sample was made of peripheral blood. The receptors here all came from a woman in her sixties with acute or convalescent COVID-19.

This clone has a handful of counts. V usage is TRBV19 and J usage is TRBJ1-5; TRBD1 is a possible D gene (6 bases). Deletions cut 1 base from V and 5 bases from J, with 15 bases between. The length of the CDR3 is 16 residues. Germline CDR1 reads LNHDA; CDR2 reads SQIVND (reference sequence). This CDR3 reads CASSIVWGHRDQPQHF. CDR3 coding DNA: TGTGCCAGTAGTATAGTCTGGGGGCACAGGGATCAGCCCCAGCATTTT.

The sample holds one count of this clone. The rearrangement joins TRBV15 to TRBJ1-1; tentatively, D is TRBD1 (6 bases). Germline lookup yields CDR1 LNHNV and CDR2 YYDKDF (reference sequence). The CDR3 covers 13 residues. Trimming removed 5 bases at V and 10 bases at J, with 17 bases between. CDR3 protein: CATSLDSSAGAFF. DNA of the CDR3: TGTGCCACCAGCTTGGACAGTTCGGCCGGAGCTTTCTTT.

The chain recombines TRBV28 with TRBJ1-5; TRBD1 agrees at 9 bases. There are 14 residues in the CDR3. V shed 5 bases, J shed 6 bases, and the junction held 5 bases outside the gene matches. The germline gives CDR1 MDHEN, CDR2 SYDVKM. The CDR3 region is CASSPGTGSQPQHF. The DNA of the CDR3 is TGTGCCAGCAGTCCAGGGACAGGGAGTCAGCCCCAGCATTTT.

This clone was observed once. The rearrangement joins TRBV7-9 to TRBJ1-2; 11 nucleotides line up with TRBD1. CDR1 is SEHNR, CDR2 FQNEAQ, per germline (reference sequence). V shed 6 bases and J 6 bases; nucleotides not matched to a gene: 6. This CDR3 contains 14 residues. The CDR3 is CASSLRDRGNGYTF. CDR3 DNA: TGTGCCAGCAGTCTCCGGGACAGGGGGAATGGCTACACCTTC.

The chain joins TRBV9 to TRBJ2-5; 12 bases agree with TRBD2. After removal of 3 bases from V and 2 bases from J, the junction contained 5 bases not matched to a gene. The CDR3 consists of 16 residues. CDR1 is SGDLS and CDR2 is YYNGEE in the germline V gene. This CDR3 reads CASSALAGGPQETQYF. The CDR3 coding sequence is TGTGCCAGCAGCGCTCTAGCGGGGGGGCCTCAAGAGACCCAGTACTTC.

J is TRBJ2-7 and V is TRBV15; the D is unclear. Germline V gene sequence: CDR1 LNHNV, CDR2 YYDKDF (reference sequence). This CDR3 comprises 13 residues. Trimming removed 5 bases at V and 4 bases at J, with 12 bases between. The CDR3 coding sequence is TGTGCCACCAGCTCCCTACCGGTTTACGAGCAGTACTTC. It yields the protein CATSSLPVYEQYF.

The CDR3 coding sequence is TGTGCCAGCAGTGAAACGGCGGGAGAGAAGGTAGAGACCCAGTACTTC. Protein sequence: CASSETAGEKVETQYF. The chain joins TRBV6-1 to TRBJ2-5; TRBD2 matches at 7 bases. The CDR3 spans 16 residues. V shed 2 bases, J shed 4 bases, and the junction held 10 bases outside the gene matches. Germline V CDR1 and CDR2: MNHNS, SASEGT.

The chain is built from TRBV9 and TRBJ1-5; TRBD1 matches 8 bases. The CDR3 is 15 amino acids. V dropped 0 bases and J dropped 6; count of bases not matched to a gene: 5. Looked up from germline, CDR1 is SGDLS and CDR2 is YYNGEE. In DNA form, the CDR3 reads TGTGCCAGCAGCGTAGGACAGGGGATGGGTCAGCCCCAGCATTTT. Residues: CASSVGQGMGQPQHF.

The V gene is TRBV7-3, the J gene TRBJ2-5, with D possibly TRBD2 on 6 matching bases. Germline CDR1 is SGHTA and CDR2 is FQGTGA. The V and J ends lost 3 bases and 5 bases respectively, with 10 bases between them. CDR3 length: 13 amino acids. CDR3 residues: CASSFGLAETQYF. Written as DNA, the CDR3 is TGTGCCAGCAGCTTCGGCCTAGCGGAGACCCAGTACTTC.

This sequence joins TRBV5-6 and TRBJ1-4; D may be TRBD1 (6 bases). The germline gives CDR1 SGHDT, CDR2 YYEEEE. This CDR3 contains 18 residues. V was cut by 3 bases and J by 9 bases, with 27 bases left in between. The CDR3 protein is CASSSMETGWRFQQKLFF. The DNA of the CDR3 is TGTGCCAGCAGCTCGATGGAAACAGGGTGGAGGTTTCAGCAAAAACTGTTTTTT.

The rearrangement uses TRBV7-9 and TRBJ2-2, with TRBD2 matching over 7 bases. J was trimmed by 4 bases and V by 1 base; bases with no gene match: 0. The CDR3 length is 14 residues. Germline V CDR1 and CDR2: SEHNR, FQNEAQ (reference sequence). CDR3 in amino acids: CASSLGGGTGELFF. The CDR3 nucleotides are TGTGCCAGCAGCTTAGGCGGGGGCACCGGGGAGCTGTTTTTT.

The chain employs TRBV28 and TRBJ1-2; D ambiguous. V lost 7 bases and J lost 8, with 14 bases in between. From germline, CDR1 is MDHEN and CDR2 SYDVKM. The CDR3 loop spans 12 amino acids. CDR3 bases: TGTGCCAGCACCAACAGACGTCTAGGCTACACCTTC. Its translation: CASTNRRLGYTF.

The chain recombines TRBV6-6 with TRBJ2-7, with D perhaps TRBD2 (6 bases). Trimming pared 4 bases from V and 0 bases from J, leaving 10 bases between. The CDR3 length is 14 residues. Germline loops: CDR1 MNHNY, CDR2 SVGAGI (reference sequence). The CDR3 DNA reads as TGTGCCAGCAGTTTGGAGGGGTTCTCCTACGAGCAGTACTTC. Residues: CASSLEGFSYEQYF.

The chain employs TRBV19 and TRBJ1-1; 10 positions agree with TRBD1. Germline CDR1 LNHDA, CDR2 SQIVND (reference sequence). The junction had 7 bases not matched to a gene; V was cut back by 3 bases and J by 3 bases. CDR3 length: 16 residues. The CDR3 loop reads CASSMAPGTGDTEAFF. CDR3 in DNA: TGTGCCAGTAGTATGGCGCCCGGGACAGGGGACACTGAAGCTTTCTTT.

This clone was counted a few times. The V gene is TRBV2, the J gene TRBJ2-3; TRBD2 aligns across 12 bases. The CDR3 covers 16 residues. In germline, CDR1 is SNHLY, CDR2 FYNNEI. V lost 6 bases and J lost 1; bases outside the gene matches: 5. The CDR3 bases are TGTGCCAGCAGGCAAGCTAGCGGGGGGGGCACAGATACGCAGTATTTT. Translated: CASRQASGGGTDTQYF.

The chain uses TRBV28 and TRBJ2-5; D may be TRBD1 (6 bases). V gave up 6 bases and J gave up 5 bases, with 19 bases separating them. This CDR3 comprises 15 residues. The germline CDR1 and CDR2 sequences are MDHEN and SYDVKM. CDR3 in amino acids: CASSSLGGFMETQYF. In DNA form, the CDR3 reads TGTGCCAGCAGCTCCCTAGGGGGTTTTATGGAGACCCAGTACTTC.

The chain has TRBV2 and TRBJ1-2; perhaps TRBD1 as D (6 bases). The CDR3 consists of 13 residues. Trimming removed 8 bases from V and 8 bases from J, with 18 bases in between. The germline V gene has CDR1 SNHLY and CDR2 FYNNEI. The CDR3 region is CASLDRPPGGYTF. The CDR3 DNA sequence: TGTGCCAGCCTAGACAGGCCGCCAGGAGGCTACACCTTC.

This clone occurred a few times. The chain links TRBV5-4 to TRBJ2-3, with 15 bases lining up with TRBD2. Per germline, CDR1 SGHNT and CDR2 YYREEE (reference sequence). The length of the CDR3 is 16 residues. Losses at the gene ends were 4 bases for V and 5 bases for J; bases not matched to a gene: 5. CDR3 sequence (DNA): TGTGCCAGCAGCCATGGGACTAGCGGGAGGATAGATACGCAGTATTTT. Protein sequence: CASSHGTSGRIDTQYF.

The V gene is TRBV10-3, the J gene TRBJ2-1; D gene ambiguous. Germline CDR1 is ENHRY and CDR2 is SYGVKD. There are 11 residues in the CDR3. Trimming stripped 10 bases from V and 4 bases from J, with 8 bases between. The chain's CDR3 is CATVEYNEQFF. DNA of the CDR3: TGTGCCACCGTAGAGTACAATGAGCAGTTCTTC.

This clone was seen more than once but under ten times. The chain is built from TRBV9 and TRBJ1-5, with 8 bases aligning to TRBD1. There are 15 residues in the CDR3. V was pared by 3 bases and J by 1 base, with 3 bases of the junction left unmatched. CDR1 is SGDLS, CDR2 YYNGEE, per germline. The chain's CDR3 is CASSGGQASNQPQHF. DNA of the CDR3: TGTGCCAGCAGCGGGGGACAGGCCAGCAATCAGCCCCAGCATTTT.

Of note for this clone: Other nucleotide sequences in the sample specify the same CDR3. This chain uses TRBV18 with TRBJ2-7; D perhaps matches TRBD2 (5 bases). This CDR3 has 14 residues. Trimming removed 1 base at V and 3 bases at J, with 10 bases between. Germline values: CDR1 KGHSH, CDR2 LQKENI. CDR3 in amino acids: CASSPLSGSYEQYF. CDR3 nucleotide sequence: TGTGCCAGCTCACCACTCTCTGGGAGCTACGAGCAGTACTTC.

This sequence joins TRBV27 and TRBJ1-6, with 8 bases identical to TRBD1. After removal of 5 bases from V and 7 bases from J, the junction contained 4 bases not matched to a gene. The germline CDR1 and CDR2 sequences are MNHEY and SMNVEV (reference sequence). The CDR3 is 14 residues long. CDR3 nucleotide sequence: TGTGCCAGCAGTCCGGGACAGGACAATTCACCCCTCCACTTT. It encodes CASSPGQDNSPLHF.

The CDR3 sequence is CASKLGGTGLNQPQHF. The CDR3 coding sequence is TGTGCCAGCAAGCTGGGCGGGACAGGTCTAAATCAGCCCCAGCATTTT. This sequence joins TRBV19 and TRBJ1-5, with 8 bases identical to TRBD1. The CDR3 loop spans 16 amino acids. Germline V gene lookup returns CDR1 LNHDA and CDR2 SQIVND (reference sequence). J lost 4 bases, V lost 9 bases, and 14 bases had no gene match.

The CDR3 region is CATSREGGVGDEQFF. The CDR3 bases are TGTGCCACCAGCAGAGAGGGGGGAGTAGGCGATGAGCAGTTCTTC. V and J are TRBV15 and TRBJ2-1, with TRBD2 as a possible D gene (6 bases). This CDR3 is 15 amino acids long. The germline gives CDR1 LNHNV, CDR2 YYDKDF (reference sequence). V was trimmed by 0 bases and J by 8 bases, leaving 14 bases between them. Variable domain in full (rest from reference TRBV15 and TRBJ2-1): DAMVIQNPRYQVTQFGKPVTLSCSQTLNHNVMYWYQQKSSQAPKLLFHYYDKDFNNEADTPDNFQSRRPNTSFCFLDIRSPGLGDTAMYLCATSREGGVGDEQFFGPGTRLTVL.

The chain links TRBV30 to TRBJ1-5; D perhaps matches TRBD1 (5 bases). Germline CDR1 and CDR2: GTSNPN and SVGIG (reference sequence). The V end was cut by 5 bases, the J end by 4 bases, with 12 bases between. This CDR3 comprises 13 residues. Here the CDR3 reads CAWGDQGNQPQHF. CDR3 bases: TGTGCCTGGGGGGACCAGGGAAATCAGCCCCAGCATTTT.

The rearrangement joins TRBV9 to TRBJ1-1; maybe TRBD1 (6 bases). The CDR3 spans 17 residues. Trimming cost V 0 bases and J 1 base, with 16 bases left between them. Per germline, CDR1 SGDLS and CDR2 YYNGEE. The CDR3 sequence is CASSVATGGAGNTEAFF. The DNA of the CDR3 is TGTGCCAGCAGCGTAGCTACTGGGGGGGCAGGGAACACTGAAGCTTTCTTT.

The sample holds a few counts of this clone. The J gene is TRBJ1-2, the V gene TRBV5-5; D gene unclear. V was clipped by 0 bases and J by 8 bases, with 14 bases between them. The CDR3 runs to 14 residues. Germline V gene sequence: CDR1 SGHKS, CDR2 YYEKEE (reference sequence). The CDR3 DNA reads TGTGCCAGCAGCTTGGATCTAACATCCGGGGGCTACACCTTC. Translated: CASSLDLTSGGYTF.